This T cell receptor beta chain stems from a study of blood T cell repertoires in COVID-19. Trimming cost V 2 bases and J 7 bases, with 8 bases left between them. CDR3 length equals 13 residues. From germline, CDR1 is MNHEY and CDR2 SVGAGI. Assay: immunoSEQ multiplex PCR; the TCRdb copy retains only in-frame clones and omits some. The repertoire has about 410,000 clones, 89% of them found once; the top ten carry 1.5% to 1.8%. Material for sequencing was peripheral blood. This receptor was identified in a woman in her 40s with COVID-19, enrolled during active disease. The chain links TRBV6-5 to TRBJ2-2; D is uncertain. The CDR3 protein is CASSYTSSGELFF. CDR3 DNA: TGTGCCAGCAGTTACACTTCGAGCGGGGAGCTGTTTTTT.